The 4 T cell receptor beta chains in this list originate from one sample, sequenced in a study of blood T cell repertoires in COVID-19. This table comes from immunoSEQ multiplex PCR, and its TCRdb copy is limited to in-frame clones, with some not included. The sample contains around 320,000 clones, around 91% of which appear only once. The sample consisted of PBMCs or T cells enriched from blood (not recorded which). The receptors were gathered from a woman aged 18-29 years with acute COVID-19.

The chain carries TRBV6-5 and TRBJ1-2, with 9 positions matching TRBD1. CDR3 length: 14 amino acids. Germline V lookup: CDR1 MNHEY, CDR2 SVGAGI. Losses at the gene ends were 8 bases for V and 4 bases for J; bases not matched to a gene: 8. This CDR3 reads CASYPRGQGYGYTF. DNA of the CDR3: TGTGCCAGCTACCCTCGGGGACAGGGCTATGGCTACACCTTC.

This clone came up once. The CDR3, as DNA: TGTGCCAGCAGCGTAGGGCTAGCGGGAGGTCAGGGTGAGCAGTTCTTC. This sequence encodes CASSVGLAGGQGEQFF. V and J are TRBV9 and TRBJ2-1; 11 bases are a match to TRBD2. Germline values: CDR1 SGDLS, CDR2 YYNGEE. The CDR3 is 16 amino acids. The V and J ends lost 0 bases and 9 bases, in that order; junction bases with no gene match: 8. The whole variable domain, filled in from reference TRBV9 and TRBJ2-1, reads DSGVTQTPKHLITATGQRVTLRCSPRSGDLSVYWYQQSLDQGLQFLIQYYNGEERAKGNILERFSAQQFPDLHSELNLSSLELGDSALYFCASSVGLAGGQGEQFFGPGTRLTVL.

The chain uses TRBV6-5 and TRBJ2-1, with D possibly TRBD2 on 6 matching bases. The ends were cut back, 6 bases at V and 1 base at J, with 13 bases in the middle. The germline V gene encodes CDR1 MNHEY and CDR2 SVGAGI. The CDR3 extends over 15 amino acids. CDR3 sequence: CASRGGGSSYNEQFF. The CDR3 DNA sequence: TGTGCCAGCAGAGGCGGAGGGTCATCCTACAATGAGCAGTTCTTC.

This clone has only one observation. The rearrangement joins TRBV19 to TRBJ1-2, with 7 positions matching TRBD1. Germline lookup yields CDR1 LNHDA and CDR2 SQIVND (reference sequence). The V gene end was trimmed by 3 bases and the J gene end by 2 bases; junction bases not matched to a gene: 6. CDR3 length: 15 residues. CDR3 sequence (DNA): TGTGCCAGTAGTATCCCGACACAGGGGAACTATGGCTACACCTTC. Translated, it gives CASSIPTQGNYGYTF.